This T cell receptor (beta chain) was observed in a study of identical twins. Germline CDR1 SQVTM, CDR2 ANQGSEA. Trimming removed 5 bases from V and 1 base from J, with 13 bases in between. The CDR3 length is 14 residues. This clonotype was found many times. From the 5' RACE reads, TCRdb called clonotypes with MiXCR, one entry per CDR3 protein. Among 400,000 to 550,000 distinct CDR3 sequences listed, around an eighth were seen once. This same sample was also taken into another study, of yellow fever vaccine responses in identical twins.

The chain carries TRBV29-1 and TRBJ2-3; no definite D call. This TCR was recovered from a woman aged 18-30 years in good health. Material: CD4+ T cells sorted from blood. The CDR3 nucleotides read TGCAGCGTTCAAGGTGGCGCCCGCACAGATACGCAGTATTTT. Amino acid sequence: CSVQGGARTDTQYF.